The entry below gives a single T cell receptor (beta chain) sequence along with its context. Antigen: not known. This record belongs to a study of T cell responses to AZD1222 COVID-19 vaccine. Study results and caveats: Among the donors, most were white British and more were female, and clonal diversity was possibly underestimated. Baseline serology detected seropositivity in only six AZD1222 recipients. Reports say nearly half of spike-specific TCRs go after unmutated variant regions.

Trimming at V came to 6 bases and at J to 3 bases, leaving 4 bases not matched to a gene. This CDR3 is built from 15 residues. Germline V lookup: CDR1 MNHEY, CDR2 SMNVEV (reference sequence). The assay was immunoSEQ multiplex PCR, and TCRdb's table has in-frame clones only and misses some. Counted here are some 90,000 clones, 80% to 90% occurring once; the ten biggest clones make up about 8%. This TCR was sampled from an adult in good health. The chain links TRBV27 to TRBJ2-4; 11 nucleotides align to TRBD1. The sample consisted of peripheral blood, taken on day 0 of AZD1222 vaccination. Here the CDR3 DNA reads TGTGCCAGCAGCGGGGACAGGGGGTTCAAAAACATTCAGTACTTC. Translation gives CASSGDRGFKNIQYF.